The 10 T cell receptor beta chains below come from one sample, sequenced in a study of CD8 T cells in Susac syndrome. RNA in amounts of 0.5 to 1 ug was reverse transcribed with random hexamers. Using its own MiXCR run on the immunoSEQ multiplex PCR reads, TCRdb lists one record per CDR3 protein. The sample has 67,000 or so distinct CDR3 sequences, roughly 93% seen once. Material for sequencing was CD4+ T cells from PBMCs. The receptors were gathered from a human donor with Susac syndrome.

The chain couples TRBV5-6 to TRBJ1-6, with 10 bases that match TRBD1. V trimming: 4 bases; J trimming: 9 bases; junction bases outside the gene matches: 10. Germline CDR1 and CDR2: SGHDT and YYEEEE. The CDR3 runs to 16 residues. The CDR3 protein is CASSAGRDRGGSPLHF. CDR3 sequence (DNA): TGTGCCAGCAGCGCTGGCCGGGACAGGGGAGGTTCACCCCTCCACTTT. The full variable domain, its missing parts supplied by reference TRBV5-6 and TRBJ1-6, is DAGVTQSPTHLIKTRGQQVTLRCSPKSGHDTVSWYQQALGQGPQFIFQYYEEEERQRGNFPDRFSGHQFPNYSSELNVNALLLGDSALYLCASSAGRDRGGSPLHFGNGTRLTVT.

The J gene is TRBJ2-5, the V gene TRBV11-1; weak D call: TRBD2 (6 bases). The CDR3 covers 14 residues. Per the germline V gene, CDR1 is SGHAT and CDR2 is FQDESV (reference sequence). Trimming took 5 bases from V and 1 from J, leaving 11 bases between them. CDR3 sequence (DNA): TGTGCCAGCAGCCGGGACTTACCCCAAGAGACCCAGTACTTC. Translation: CASSRDLPQETQYF.

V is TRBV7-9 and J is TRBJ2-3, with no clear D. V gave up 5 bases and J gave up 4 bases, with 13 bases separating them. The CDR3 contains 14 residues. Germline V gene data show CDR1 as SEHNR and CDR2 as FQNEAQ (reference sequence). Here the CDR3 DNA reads TGTGCCAGCAGCCCTCTGGGGATCGCAGATACGCAGTATTTT. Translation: CASSPLGIADTQYF.

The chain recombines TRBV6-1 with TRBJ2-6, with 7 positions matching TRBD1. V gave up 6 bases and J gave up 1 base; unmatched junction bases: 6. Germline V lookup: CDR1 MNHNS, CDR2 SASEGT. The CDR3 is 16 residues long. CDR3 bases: TGTGCCAGCAGACCCCCGACAGGGTCTGGGGCCAACGTCCTGACTTTC. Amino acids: CASRPPTGSGANVLTF.

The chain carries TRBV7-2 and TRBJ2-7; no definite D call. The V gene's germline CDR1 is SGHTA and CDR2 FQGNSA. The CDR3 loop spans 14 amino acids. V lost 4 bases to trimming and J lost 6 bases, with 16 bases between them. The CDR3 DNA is TGTGCCAGCAGCTGGGGTGGAGTTCCGGGCGAGCAGTACTTC. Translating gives CASSWGGVPGEQYF.

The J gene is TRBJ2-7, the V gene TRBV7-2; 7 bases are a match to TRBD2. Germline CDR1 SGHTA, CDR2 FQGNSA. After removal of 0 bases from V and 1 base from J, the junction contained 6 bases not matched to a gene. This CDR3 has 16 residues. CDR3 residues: CASSLAGGTGSYEQYF. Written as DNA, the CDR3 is TGTGCCAGCAGCTTAGCGGGGGGGACGGGGTCCTACGAGCAGTACTTC.

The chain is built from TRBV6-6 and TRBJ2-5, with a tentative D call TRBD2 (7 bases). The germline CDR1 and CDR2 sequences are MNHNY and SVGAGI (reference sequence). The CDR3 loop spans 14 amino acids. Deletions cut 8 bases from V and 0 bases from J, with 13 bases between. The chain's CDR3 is CASRGGGHQETQYF. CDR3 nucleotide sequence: TGTGCCAGCCGAGGGGGGGGGCACCAAGAGACCCAGTACTTC.

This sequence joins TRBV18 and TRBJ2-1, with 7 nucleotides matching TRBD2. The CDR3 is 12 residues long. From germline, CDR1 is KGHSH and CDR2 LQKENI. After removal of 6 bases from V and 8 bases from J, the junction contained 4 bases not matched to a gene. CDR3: CASSGGSDEQFF. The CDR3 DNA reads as TGTGCCAGCTCGGGAGGGAGCGATGAGCAGTTCTTC.

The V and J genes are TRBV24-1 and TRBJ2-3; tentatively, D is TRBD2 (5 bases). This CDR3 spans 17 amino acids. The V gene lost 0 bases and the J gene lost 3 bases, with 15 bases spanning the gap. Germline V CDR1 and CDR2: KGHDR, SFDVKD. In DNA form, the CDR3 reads TGTGCCACCAGTGATTTGAGGAGGTCAGGTGGGACAGATACGCAGTATTTT. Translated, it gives CATSDLRRSGGTDTQYF.

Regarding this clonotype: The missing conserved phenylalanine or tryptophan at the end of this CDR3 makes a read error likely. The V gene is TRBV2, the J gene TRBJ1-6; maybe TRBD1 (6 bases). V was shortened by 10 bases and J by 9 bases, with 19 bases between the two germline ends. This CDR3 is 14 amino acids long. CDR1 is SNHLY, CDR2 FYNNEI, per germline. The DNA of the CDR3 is TGTGCCACCAGGGAACAGGGAGTTATTTCACCCCTCCACGTT. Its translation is CATREQGVISPLHV.